A selection of T cell receptor beta chains follows, all from one sample in a study of tumor and adjacent non-tumor tissue in lung cancer. One entry per CDR3 protein, called by TCRdb with MiXCR from the multiplex PCR reads. The table records 100,000 to 120,000 distinct CDR3 sequences, nearly 85% of them present only once. The sequencing input was lung tumor tissue. Receptor source: a man in his 70s with non-small cell lung cancer. Each CDR3 is given without its conserved first and last residue. Fields, in order: V gene, J gene, CDR3 protein.

TRBV6-1,TRBJ1-6,ASSEAHRSPLH
TRBV6-6,TRBJ2-1,ASSYSTNKQF
TRBV12-5,TRBJ1-5,TSAPNRNQPLH
TRBV10-2,TRBJ2-1,ASRPPGPSSHEEF
TRBV12-3/TRBV12-4,TRBJ2-3,ASNLAQPSSRQY
TRBV19,TRBJ1-5,ASSMGRQGKQPQH
TRBV6-6,TRBJ2-7,ANTRFHEPY
TRBV30,TRBJ2-1,ACSVKGEIHNEQF
TRBV11-2,TRBJ1-1,AGNLGTSDIPF
TRBV10-2,TRBJ2-1,ASRSPRPSSHEQF